The 10 T cell receptor beta chains presented below share a single source sample, sequenced in a study of cytomegalovirus exposure and HLA in healthy donors. PCR primers comprised 60 Vbeta and 13 Jbeta primers. Sequencing used immunoSEQ multiplex PCR; TCRdb keeps in-frame clones, though not all of them. The sample table includes 150,000 or so clones. The sample was PBMCs. These receptors were collected from a woman aged 40 to 55 in good health and CMV-seropositive.

The rearrangement links TRBV7-9 to TRBJ2-1; 7 bases line up with TRBD1. CDR1 and CDR2 from the germline V gene are SEHNR and FQNEAQ (reference sequence). This CDR3 spans 15 amino acids. The V segment lost 8 bases and the J segment 6 bases; nucleotides outside the gene matches: 13. CDR3 in DNA: TGTGCCAGCGGGACCCAAGACAGGGCGGGCAATGAGCAGTTCTTC. The encoded protein is CASGTQDRAGNEQFF.

This sequence joins TRBV27 and TRBJ2-2, with D maybe TRBD1 (6 bases). CDR1 is MNHEY and CDR2 is SMNVEV in the germline V gene (reference sequence). V was trimmed by 3 bases and J by 0 bases, leaving 14 bases between them. The CDR3 length is 17 residues. CDR3 coding DNA: TGTGCCAGCAGTTTTATTAGGGGGACGGCGAACACCGGGGAGCTGTTTTTT. Translation: CASSFIRGTANTGELFF.

V and J are TRBV6-1 and TRBJ2-5; 7 bases agree with TRBD1. This CDR3 has 16 residues. The germline V gene encodes CDR1 MNHNS and CDR2 SASEGT. Unmatched junction bases numbered 8, after V lost 3 bases and J lost 1 base. The CDR3 DNA follows: TGTGCCAGCAGTGATAGGGGACAGATGATCCAAGAGACCCAGTACTTC. Protein product: CASSDRGQMIQETQYF.

The chain joins TRBV7-8 to TRBJ1-1; the match to TRBD1 covers 7 bases. CDR1 is SGHVS, CDR2 FQNEAQ, per germline. Trimming cost V 4 bases and J 0 bases; bases outside gene matches: 11. The CDR3 totals 17 residues. DNA of the CDR3: TGTGCCAGCAGCTCGACAGGGAACCTACTTCTGAACACTGAAGCTTTCTTT. Residues: CASSSTGNLLLNTEAFF. The variable domain in full, with the rest retrieved from reference TRBV7-8 and TRBJ1-1, is GAGVSQSPRYKVAKRGQDVALRCDPISGHVSLFWYQQALGQGPEFLTYFQNEAQLDKSGLPSDRFFAERPEGSVSTLKIQRTQQEDSAVYLCASSSTGNLLLNTEAFFGQGTRLTVV.

V is TRBV28 and J is TRBJ1-3; D is possibly TRBD1 (6 bases). CDR3 length: 15 residues. V was clipped by 5 bases and J by 0 bases, with 11 bases between them. The germline V gene has CDR1 MDHEN and CDR2 SYDVKM. CDR3 sequence reads: CASSGGQYSGNTIYF. CDR3 bases: TGTGCCAGCAGTGGTGGACAGTACTCTGGAAACACCATATATTTT.

The chain employs TRBV9 and TRBJ1-4, with D possibly matching TRBD1 (5 bases). This CDR3 region has 15 residues. Trimming shortened V by 0 bases and J by 7 bases, and 13 bases separated the two germline ends. Germline values: CDR1 SGDLS, CDR2 YYNGEE. This CDR3 is CASSVGGGFREKLFF. CDR3 sequence (DNA): TGTGCCAGCAGCGTAGGCGGGGGGTTTCGTGAAAAACTGTTTTTT.

J is TRBJ2-2 and V is TRBV28; a weak D match, TRBD2 (6 bases). V lost 6 bases, J lost 4 bases, and 15 bases lay in between. The CDR3 sequence is 15 residues long. Germline V gene data show CDR1 as MDHEN and CDR2 as SYDVKM. In nucleotides, the CDR3 is TGTGCCAGCAGCGGCGGAGGGCTCGGCACCGGGGAGCTGTTTTTT. Its protein is CASSGGGLGTGELFF.

This sequence joins TRBV18 and TRBJ1-1, with D unresolved. The CDR3 sequence is 11 residues long. The V end was cut by 3 bases, the J end by 6 bases, with 5 bases between. The germline CDR1 and CDR2 sequences are KGHSH and LQKENI. The CDR3 spells CASSPSAEAFF. In nucleotides, the CDR3 is TGTGCCAGCTCACCCTCAGCTGAAGCTTTCTTT.

This sequence joins TRBV7-3 and TRBJ2-2, with D uncertain. V lost 5 bases to trimming and J lost 0 bases, with 10 bases between them. This CDR3 contains 15 residues. From germline, CDR1 is SGHTA and CDR2 FQGTGA. DNA of the CDR3: TGTGCCAGCAGCCCCGGCAGGTCGAACACCGGGGAGCTGTTTTTT. Protein product: CASSPGRSNTGELFF.

The rearrangement joins TRBV4-3 to TRBJ2-3; D not certain. In germline, CDR1 is LGHNA, CDR2 YSLEER. CDR3 length: 15 residues. V lost 2 bases and J lost 5, with 14 bases in between. Here the CDR3 reads CASSQSPLGGDTQYF. CDR3 DNA sequence: TGCGCCAGCAGCCAATCACCTCTCGGTGGAGATACGCAGTATTTT.